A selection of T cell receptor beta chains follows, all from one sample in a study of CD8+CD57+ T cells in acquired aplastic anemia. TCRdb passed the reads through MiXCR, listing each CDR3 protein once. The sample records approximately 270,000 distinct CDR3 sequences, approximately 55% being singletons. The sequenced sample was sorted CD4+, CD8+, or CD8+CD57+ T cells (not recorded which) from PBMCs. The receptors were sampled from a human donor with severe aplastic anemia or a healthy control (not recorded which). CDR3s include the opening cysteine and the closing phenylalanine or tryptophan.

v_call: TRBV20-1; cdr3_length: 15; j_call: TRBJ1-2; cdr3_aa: CSARPVSISGDRGTF
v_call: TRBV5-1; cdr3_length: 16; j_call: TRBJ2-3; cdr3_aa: CASSFNWGLGTDTQYF
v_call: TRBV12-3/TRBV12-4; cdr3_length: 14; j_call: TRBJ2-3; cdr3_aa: CATRRGISTDTQYF
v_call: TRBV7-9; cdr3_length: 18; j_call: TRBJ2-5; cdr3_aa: CASSLVLGSGGFQETQYF
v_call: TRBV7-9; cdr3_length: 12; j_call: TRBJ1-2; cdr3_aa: CASSQNRDGYTF
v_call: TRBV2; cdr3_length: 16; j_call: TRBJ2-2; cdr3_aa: CATSPPSGGRGGELFF
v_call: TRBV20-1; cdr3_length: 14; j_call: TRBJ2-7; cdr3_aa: CSALDGRHIYEQYF
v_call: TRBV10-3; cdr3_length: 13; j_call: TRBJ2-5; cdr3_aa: CAINRDRGETQYF
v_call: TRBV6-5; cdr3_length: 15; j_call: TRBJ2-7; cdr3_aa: CASSSRLAGAYEQYF
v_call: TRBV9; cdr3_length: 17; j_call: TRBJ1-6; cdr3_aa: CASSVGGGHLINSPLHF
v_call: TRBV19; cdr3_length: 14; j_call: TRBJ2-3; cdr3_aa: CASSGHRETDTQYF
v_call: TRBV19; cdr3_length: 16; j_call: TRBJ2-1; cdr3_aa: CASSTRVAGSPGEQFF
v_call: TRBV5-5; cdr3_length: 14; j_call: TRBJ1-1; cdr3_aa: CASSGGTGNTEALF
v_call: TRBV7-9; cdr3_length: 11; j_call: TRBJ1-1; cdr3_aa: CASSVTGNAFF
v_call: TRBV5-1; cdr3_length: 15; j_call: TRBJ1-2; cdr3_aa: CASSLGAGSDYGYTF
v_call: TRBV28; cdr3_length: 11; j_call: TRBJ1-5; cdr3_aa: CASSLGRPQHF
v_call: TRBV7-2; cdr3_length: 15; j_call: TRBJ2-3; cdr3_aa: CASSPTSGGTDTQYF